The 29 T cell receptor beta chains reported below all come from one sample, sequenced in a study of metastatic and nonmetastatic thyroid tumors. No treatment had been given to any patient before thyroid surgery. TCRdb reanalyzed the PCR reads with MiXCR. The sample holds tens of thousands of clones; 15% to 20% are singletons and the top ten take about 10%. Source material: blood. All receptors come from a female donor with papillary thyroid cancer or a benign thyroid nodule (not recorded which). Some clones in this sample may be carry-over from other donors' samples.

This clone was detected many times. Other nucleotide sequences in the sample specify the same CDR3. The gene calls are TRBV29-1 and TRBJ2-5, with D possibly being TRBD1 or TRBD2 (5 bases each). Germline V CDR1 and CDR2: SQVTM, ANQGSEA. CDR3 length equals 13 residues. Trimming shortened V by 8 bases and J by 5 bases, and 18 bases separated the two germline ends. The CDR3 loop is CSHLPGLGETQYF. The CDR3, as DNA: TGCAGCCACCTCCCGGGGCTGGGGGAGACCCAGTACTTC.

In regard to this clone: A single base separates this from a much larger clone, so it may be a read error. V usage is TRBV20-1 and J usage is TRBJ2-1; D unresolved. Looked up from germline, CDR1 is DFQATT and CDR2 is SNEGSKA (reference sequence). This CDR3 region has 9 residues. CDR3 sequence reads: CSALVLMFF. The CDR3 coding sequence is TGCAGCGCCCTAGTATTAATGTTCTTC.

This clone was observed at least ten times. V is TRBV6-2 or TRBV6-3 and J is TRBJ2-3; a possible D gene is TRBD2 (7 bases). The CDR3 spans 16 residues. From germline, CDR1 is MNHEY and CDR2 SVGEGT. V shed 7 bases and J shed 2 bases, with 19 bases lying between them. In DNA form, the CDR3 reads TGTGCCAGCATGGGGGGGCGGACGGAACTCACAGATACGCAGTATTTT. Protein product: CASMGGRTELTDTQYF.

CDR3 region: CASSLDMGYEQYF. The CDR3 nucleotides read TGTGCCAGCAGCCTTGACATGGGCTACGAGCAGTACTTC. The chain carries TRBV11-2 and TRBJ2-7; D not resolved. Germline V gene lookup returns CDR1 SGHAT and CDR2 FQNNGV. The V end lost 5 bases, the J end lost 3 bases, and 11 bases lay between the germline ends. The CDR3 sequence is 13 residues long.

This clone was detected ten times or more. The genes are TRBV27 and TRBJ1-6; D remains ambiguous. V lost 5 bases to trimming and J lost 7 bases, with 15 bases between them. Germline V gene sequence: CDR1 MNHEY, CDR2 SMNVEV (reference sequence). There are 15 residues in the CDR3. CDR3 nucleotides: TGTGCCAGCAGTCCCACACATCACGGCAATTCACCCCTCCACTTT. Translating it yields CASSPTHHGNSPLHF.

This clone was seen more than once but under ten times. It may be a read error: a sequence one base away is much more abundant. The chain uses TRBV2 and TRBJ2-5; 9 nucleotides line up with TRBD2. CDR1 and CDR2 from the germline V gene are SNHLY and FYNNEI. Trimming at V came to 6 bases and at J to 7 bases, leaving 9 bases not matched to a gene. This CDR3 spans 14 amino acids. The CDR3 bases are TGTGCCAGCAGGACGACTAGCGGAAAAGGGACCCAGTACTTC. Translation gives CASRTTSGKGTQYF.

J is TRBJ2-1 and V is TRBV2; 9 nucleotides agree with TRBD2. The V gene's germline CDR1 is SNHLY and CDR2 FYNNEI. J was trimmed by 8 bases and V by 6 bases; bases with no gene match: 11. The CDR3 runs to 15 residues. CDR3 amino acids: CASRVAGAGGHEQFF. As DNA, the CDR3 is TGTGCCAGCAGGGTAGCGGGAGCGGGGGGCCATGAGCAGTTCTTC.

This clone was counted many times. The J gene is TRBJ2-5, the V gene TRBV3-1; D is perhaps TRBD1 or TRBD2 (5 bases each). The CDR3 spans 14 residues. CDR1 and CDR2 (germline): LGHDT, YNNKEL (reference sequence). V lost 3 bases and J lost 4, with 12 bases in between. CDR3 in amino acids: CASSQGVVGETQYF. In nucleotides, the CDR3 is TGTGCCAGCAGCCAGGGGGTCGTGGGAGAGACCCAGTACTTC.

This clone was found many times. Other DNA sequences in this specimen translate into the identical CDR3. The V and J genes are TRBV5-1 and TRBJ2-3, with 8 nucleotides matching TRBD2. This CDR3 has 18 amino acids. CDR1 and CDR2 from the germline V gene are SGHRS and YFSETQ. The ends lost 1 base at V and 2 bases at J; junction bases unmatched: 12. CDR3 bases: TGCGCCAGCAGCTTGCTGCCCTTCGGCGGGAGGAACACAGATACGCAGTATTTT. The encoded protein is CASSLLPFGGRNTDTQYF. The full variable domain, with the rest looked up from reference TRBV5-1 and TRBJ2-3, is KAGVTQTPRYLIKTRGQQVTLSCSPISGHRSVSWYQQTPGQGLQFLFEYFSETQRNKGNFPGRFSGRQFSNSRSEMNVSTLELGDSALYLCASSLLPFGGRNTDTQYFGPGTRLTVL.

This clone appeared many times. The chain couples TRBV29-1 to TRBJ1-3; D possibly corresponds to TRBD1 (5 bases). The CDR3 runs 14 residues. Germline V gene data show CDR1 as SQVTM and CDR2 as ANQGSEA. Trimming removed 4 bases from V and 1 base from J, with 11 bases in between. CDR3 protein: CSVGEGVSGNTIYF. CDR3 coding DNA: TGCAGCGTTGGAGAAGGGGTATCTGGAAACACCATATATTTT.

There are many counts of this clone. The DNA for the CDR3 is TGTGCCAGCAGCGTAGAAAAGGAATGGCAAGAGACCCAGTACTTC. Translating it yields CASSVEKEWQETQYF. The chain combines TRBV9 with TRBJ2-5; D is undetermined. The V end was cut by 0 bases, the J end by 2 bases, with 11 bases between. Germline-derived CDR1 and CDR2 are SGDLS and YYNGEE. This CDR3 is built from 15 residues. The entire variable domain, with the rest obtained from reference TRBV9 and TRBJ2-5, is as follows: DSGVTQTPKHLITATGQRVTLRCSPRSGDLSVYWYQQSLDQGLQFLIQYYNGEERAKGNILERFSAQQFPDLHSELNLSSLELGDSALYFCASSVEKEWQETQYFGPGTRLLVL.

In its sample, this clone ranks as medium-sized. The gene calls are TRBV15 and TRBJ1-2, with D perhaps matching TRBD1 (6 bases). Germline V gene data show CDR1 as LNHNV and CDR2 as YYDKDF (reference sequence). The CDR3 is 13 amino acids. Trimming stripped 0 bases from V and 7 bases from J, with 9 bases between. CDR3 amino acids: CATSRDTQGGYTF. The DNA of the CDR3 is TGTGCCACCAGCAGAGACACACAGGGTGGCTACACCTTC.

This clone has a count of ten or more. CDR3 nucleotide sequence: TGCGCCAGCAGCTTGGGTCTCGGTAACACCGGGGAGCTGTTTTTT. Translating gives CASSLGLGNTGELFF. The chain links TRBV5-1 to TRBJ2-2; D call uncertain. CDR1 and CDR2 (germline): SGHRS, YFSETQ. CDR3 length: 15 residues. The germline V and J ends were trimmed by 0 bases and 2 bases, with 8 bases remaining between them.

This clone was observed many times. CDR3 amino acids: CASSLHAGQSPNEKLFF. Written as DNA, the CDR3 is TGCGCCAGCAGCTTGCACGCGGGACAGTCGCCGAATGAAAAACTGTTTTTT. The chain combines TRBV5-1 with TRBJ1-4; 7 bases are shared with TRBD1. The germline CDR1 and CDR2 sequences are SGHRS and YFSETQ. Unmatched junction bases numbered 11, after V lost 1 base and J lost 5 bases. The CDR3 totals 17 residues.

This clone was seen more than once but under ten times. The chain is built from TRBV6-1 and TRBJ2-7, with TRBD1 matching 9 bases. CDR3 length equals 16 residues. The V segment lost 5 bases and the J segment 2 bases; nucleotides outside the gene matches: 10. Germline assignment: CDR1 MNHNS and CDR2 SASEGT. CDR3 sequence (DNA): TGTGCCAGCAGTAAGACTACCGGGACAGGGACCTACGAGCAGTACTTC. It specifies CASSKTTGTGTYEQYF.

This clone showed up many times. The genes are TRBV18 and TRBJ1-1; D is unclear. CDR1 KGHSH and CDR2 LQKENI come from the germline V gene. The CDR3 has 15 residues. V shed 3 bases and J shed 1 base, with 12 bases lying between them. The CDR3, as DNA: TGTGCCAGCTCACCTTCCGGCGGGAGGAACACTGAAGCTTTCTTT. This translates into CASSPSGGRNTEAFF.

This clone was recorded at least ten times. The chain has TRBV2 and TRBJ2-5; no reliable D call. The ends were cut back, 3 bases at V and 9 bases at J, with 26 bases in the middle. Germline V gene data show CDR1 as SNHLY and CDR2 as FYNNEI. The CDR3 is made up of 17 amino acids. CDR3 region: CASSEVWNSWSLRAQYF. CDR3 in DNA: TGTGCCAGCAGTGAGGTCTGGAACAGTTGGTCCCTAAGGGCCCAGTACTTC. The complete variable domain, with remaining parts taken from reference TRBV2 and TRBJ2-5, reads EPEVTQTPSHQVTQMGQEVILRCVPISNHLYFYWYRQILGQKVEFLVSFYNNEISEKSEIFDDQFSVERPDGSNFTLKIRSTKLEDSAMYFCASSEVWNSWSLRAQYFGPGTRLLVL.

The rearrangement links TRBV20-1 to TRBJ2-5; TRBD1 matches at 8 bases. V gave up 6 bases and J gave up 0 bases; unmatched junction bases: 12. The CDR3 loop spans 16 amino acids. CDR1 and CDR2 from the germline V gene are DFQATT and SNEGSKA (reference sequence). The CDR3: CSAGLTGDRYQETQYF. The CDR3 DNA is TGCAGTGCCGGACTGACAGGGGACCGATACCAAGAGACCCAGTACTTC.

A single count supports this clone. The rearrangement uses TRBV11-1 and TRBJ2-1, with D unresolved. The CDR3 covers 15 residues. V lost 5 bases to trimming and J lost 7 bases, with 18 bases between them. The V gene's germline CDR1 is SGHAT and CDR2 FQDESV (reference sequence). CDR3 sequence: CASSGEASAMNEQFF. CDR3 DNA: TGTGCCAGCAGCGGAGAAGCCTCGGCGATGAATGAGCAGTTCTTC.

This clone was found many times. The rearrangement uses TRBV10-3 and TRBJ1-5; D not certain. The CDR3 is made up of 14 amino acids. V was cut by 2 bases and J by 6 bases, with 11 bases left in between. The germline V gene has CDR1 ENHRY and CDR2 SYGVKD. In DNA, the CDR3 is TGTGCCATCAGTGAGGCAGGCGGCACTCAGCCCCAGCATTTT. This translates into CAISEAGGTQPQHF.

By its share, this clone is medium-sized. The chain has TRBV28 and TRBJ2-3; 10 bases match TRBD1. This CDR3 region has 15 residues. CDR1 and CDR2 from the germline V gene are MDHEN and SYDVKM. V shed 6 bases and J 2 bases; nucleotides not matched to a gene: 5. The CDR3 region has the DNA TGTGCCAGCAGCTTTGGGACAGGGGACACAGATACGCAGTATTTT. Translated, it gives CASSFGTGDTDTQYF.

This clone was detected ten times or more. This rearrangement joins TRBV4-1 to TRBJ1-2; D ambiguous. CDR1 is MGHRA, CDR2 YSYEKL, per germline. Deletions cut 0 bases from V and 0 bases from J, with 5 bases between. CDR3 length equals 14 residues. The CDR3 here is CASSQDSANYGYTF. In DNA form, the CDR3 reads TGCGCCAGCAGCCAAGATTCGGCTAACTATGGCTACACCTTC.

Note on this clone: This is likely a read error, given that the CDR3 carries no conserved phenylalanine or tryptophan at its end. This chain links TRBV29-1 with TRBJ2-3; 7 positions match TRBD1. Germline V gives CDR1 SQVTM, CDR2 ANQGSEA. The CDR3 totals 16 residues. V lost 0 bases to trimming and J lost 0 bases; unmatched junction nucleotides: 6. The CDR3 here is CSVEERQGWSTDTQYL. CDR3 DNA sequence: TGCAGCGTTGAAGAACGACAGGGATGGAGCACAGATACGCAGTATCTT.

This clone was found many times. Other DNA sequences in the sample encode the same CDR3. The chain employs TRBV15 and TRBJ2-1; no clear D. This CDR3 has 16 amino acids. CDR1 is LNHNV, CDR2 YYDKDF, per germline (reference sequence). V was pared by 3 bases and J by 4 bases, with 16 bases between. The DNA for the CDR3 is TGTGCCACCAGCAGGCCCTCCGGCCCCTCATACAATGAGCAGTTCTTC. This encodes CATSRPSGPSYNEQFF.

This clone was detected ten times or more. The chain employs TRBV3-1 and TRBJ1-2, with 8 bases fitting TRBD1. Germline assignment: CDR1 LGHDT and CDR2 YNNKEL (reference sequence). The CDR3 loop spans 14 amino acids. V shed 4 bases, J shed 8 bases, and the junction held 9 bases outside the gene matches. The CDR3 nucleotides are TGTGCCAGCAGCCCCCAGAACAGGGGGTTCGGCTACACCTTC. Its translation: CASSPQNRGFGYTF.

Relative to its sample, this clone is medium-sized. This CDR3 is CASRVTGTEYGYTF. CDR3 in DNA: TGTGCCAGCAGAGTAACCGGGACAGAGTATGGCTACACCTTC. The chain couples TRBV2 to TRBJ1-2, with 7 bases lining up with TRBD1. J lost 5 bases, V lost 6 bases, and 9 bases had no gene match. Per germline, CDR1 SNHLY and CDR2 FYNNEI. This CDR3 spans 14 amino acids.

This clone was seen a few times. Mismatch with germline at one junction end may stem from a read error. J is TRBJ1-4 and V is TRBV6-1, with 7 bases identical to TRBD1. The CDR3 is 14 amino acids. Germline V gene lookup returns CDR1 MNHNS and CDR2 SASEGT. CDR3 in amino acids: CASSVRGLNEKLFF. For the CDR3, the DNA is TGTGCCAGCAGTGTAAGGGGGCTGAATGAAAAGCTGTTTTTT.

This clone was counted many times. J is TRBJ2-3 and V is TRBV7-3; 9 positions match TRBD2. J was trimmed by 7 bases and V by 2 bases; bases with no gene match: 7. This CDR3 is built from 15 residues. CDR1 is SGHTA, CDR2 FQGTGA, per germline. CDR3 coding DNA: TGTGCCAGCAGCTTATCTAGCGGGGAGGTCCATACGCAGTATTTT. It specifies CASSLSSGEVHTQYF.

This clone was counted many times. This chain uses TRBV3-1 with TRBJ1-2; the D is unclear. The germline V gene encodes CDR1 LGHDT and CDR2 YNNKEL (reference sequence). Trimming shortened V by 1 base and J by 8 bases, and 14 bases separated the two germline ends. CDR3 length: 14 residues. CDR3 in amino acids: CASSQVAMLGGYTF. The CDR3 DNA follows: TGTGCCAGCAGCCAAGTAGCTATGCTGGGCGGCTACACCTTC.